Described below is a single T cell receptor beta chain sequence and its context. Its antigen specificity is not known. Base qualities are missing; no much larger clone stands one base away. The CDR3 regions of human TCRbeta chains were analyzed by immunosequencing. Processing in the source paper ran as follows. TCRs in the repertoires were matched against a reference library of SARS-CoV-2-specific TCRs that had been generated with the MIRA antigen-specificity platform. Breadth meant the fraction of unique TCRs that were SARS-CoV-2-associated, whereas depth meant the fraction of total T cells that were SARS-CoV-2-associated. Using the MIRA data, every spike-specific TCR was mapped to the spike region that the TCR reacted to and assigned to either a CD4 or a CD8 class. Log10-transformed breadth and depth values were compared by one-way ANOVA with Sidak's multiple comparisons tests. Imported from immuneACCESS, the table was reduced by TCRdb to in-frame sequences with V and J called. These copies leave out some clones; in studies compared against another copy, an unresolved V gene accounts for under half, and the cause of the remainder is not known. From that table come the V and J calls and clone size; the DNA was used to work out D and trimming. Within this sample are around 75,000 clones, with 85% of them counted one time only. About an eighth of the sample is held by the ten biggest clonotypes.

The sample originates from a study of T cell responses to AZD1222 COVID-19 vaccine (dated by TCRdb to the early 2020s). Study-level background: AZD1222 recipients given second doses at about 4 weeks or at about 12 weeks were pooled, since spike-specific TCR depth and breadth were not found to differ between the two schedules. A total of over 230 trial participants underwent TCR sequencing, of whom around 200 received two doses of AZD1222 and around 25 received two doses of the MenACWY control vaccine. Trial participants were enrolled by age into 18-55, 56-69 and 70-plus year subgroups, with approximately 160, 26 and 62 TCR-sequenced participants respectively. Results and caveats for the whole study, not just this receptor: In the small 56-69-year group, the increase in depth fell short of significance, most likely because of low power. The vaccine-associated CD4 TCRs covered the entire spike protein, and the dominant responses fell in regions 160-218 and 743-854. Conclusions about previously exposed vaccinees are limited, since just six AZD1222 recipients were seropositive for SARS-CoV-2 at baseline. A significant rise in spike-specific TCR breadth and depth was observed after two AZD1222 doses relative to day 0 and relative to MenACWY recipients. No day 14 peak-response samples were available, so repertoires were characterized only after the peak T cell response. Participants were mostly white British, with more females than males. The authors suggested clonal diversity may have been underestimated. Reportedly, almost half of the unique spike-specific TCRs recognized epitopes lying outside the regions that are mutated in the B.1.351 and B.1.1.7 variants.

According to the study, the label for this sample's time point signals: baseline before first vaccination. Vaccinee samples came from UK trials COV001 and COV002, including a single-blind randomized controlled phase 2/3 trial of AZD1222 (ChAdOx1 nCoV-19) in healthy adults. For TCRbeta chain sequencing, PBMC samples from trial participants were taken at day 0 and at day 28 after the second dose. The CDR1 and CDR2 encoded by the germline V gene are MNHEY and SVGAGI. The CDR3 measures 14 amino acids from cysteine to phenylalanine. Left in the record is the CDR3 DNA by itself, 42 bases read in frame from the first base. V loses 7 bases at its end and J loses 5 bases; junction bases beyond the gene matches: 9.

The rearranged chain carries TRBV6-5 and TRBJ1-1, with 8 junctional bases fitting TRBD1. The sample in question was peripheral blood, obtained on day 0 of AZD1222 vaccination. The sequence was obtained from an adult in good health. In nucleotides, the sequence is TGTGCCAGCACGAAAGACAGGGGTGGGACTGAAGCTTTCTTT. Its translation is CASTKDRGGTEAFF.